The next 2 T cell receptor beta chains were all read from a single sample in a study of blood T cell repertoires in COVID-19. Sequencing used immunoSEQ multiplex PCR; TCRdb keeps in-frame clones, though not all of them. Seen here are about 37,000 clones, about 87% observed once, and the top ten hold around 7%. Sequenced sample: peripheral blood. These receptor sequences come from a human donor in a cohort sampled during active COVID-19.

V usage is TRBV11-3 and J usage is TRBJ1-4, with TRBD1 matching over 7 bases. The V and J ends lost 5 bases and 4 bases, in that order; junction bases with no gene match: 7. Per germline, CDR1 SGHNT and CDR2 YENEEA. The CDR3 covers 15 residues. This CDR3 is CASSPSQGGNEKLFF. Written as DNA, the CDR3 is TGTGCCAGCAGCCCCTCCCAGGGGGGTAATGAAAAACTGTTTTTT.

The chain employs TRBV7-2 and TRBJ2-2; 10 bases are shared with TRBD1. Trimming removed 6 bases from V and 7 bases from J; junction bases left unmatched: 11. This CDR3 comprises 16 residues. Germline lookup yields CDR1 SGHTA and CDR2 FQGNSA. CDR3 residues: CASRDRDRGGGGELFF. The CDR3 DNA sequence: TGTGCCAGCAGGGACCGGGACAGGGGAGGTGGCGGGGAGCTGTTTTTT.